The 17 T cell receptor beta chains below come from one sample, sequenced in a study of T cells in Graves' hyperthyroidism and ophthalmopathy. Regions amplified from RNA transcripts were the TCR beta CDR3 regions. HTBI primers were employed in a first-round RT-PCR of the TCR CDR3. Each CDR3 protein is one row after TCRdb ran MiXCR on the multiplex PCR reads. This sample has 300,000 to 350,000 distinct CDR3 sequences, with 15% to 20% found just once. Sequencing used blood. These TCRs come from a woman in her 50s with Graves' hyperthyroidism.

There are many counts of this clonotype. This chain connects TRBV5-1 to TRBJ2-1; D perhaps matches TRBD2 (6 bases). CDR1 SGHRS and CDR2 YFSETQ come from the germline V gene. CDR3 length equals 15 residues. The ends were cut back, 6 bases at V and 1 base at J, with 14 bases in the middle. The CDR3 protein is CASTSGDISYNEQFF. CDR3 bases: TGCGCCAGCACTTCGGGAGACATATCCTACAATGAGCAGTTCTTC.

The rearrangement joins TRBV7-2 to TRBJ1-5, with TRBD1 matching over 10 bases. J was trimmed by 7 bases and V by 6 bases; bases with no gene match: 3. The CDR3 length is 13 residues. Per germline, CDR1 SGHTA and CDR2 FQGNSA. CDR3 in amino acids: CASSSDRGQPQHF. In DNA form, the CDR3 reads TGTGCCAGCAGTTCGGACAGGGGGCAGCCCCAGCATTTT.

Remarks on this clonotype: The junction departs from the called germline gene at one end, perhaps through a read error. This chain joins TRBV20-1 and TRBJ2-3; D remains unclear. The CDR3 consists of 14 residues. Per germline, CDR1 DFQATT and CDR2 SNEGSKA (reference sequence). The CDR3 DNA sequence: TGCAGTGCTCGAGACTGGAGCCTCGCAGATACGCAGTATTTT. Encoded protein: CSARDWSLADTQYF.

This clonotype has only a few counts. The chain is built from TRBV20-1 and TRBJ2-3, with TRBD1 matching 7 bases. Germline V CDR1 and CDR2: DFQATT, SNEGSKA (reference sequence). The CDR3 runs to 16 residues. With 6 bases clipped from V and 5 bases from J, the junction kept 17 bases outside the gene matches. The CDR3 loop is CSAKLPRQGSRDTQYF. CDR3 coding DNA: TGCAGTGCGAAACTTCCGAGACAGGGATCAAGAGATACGCAGTATTTT.

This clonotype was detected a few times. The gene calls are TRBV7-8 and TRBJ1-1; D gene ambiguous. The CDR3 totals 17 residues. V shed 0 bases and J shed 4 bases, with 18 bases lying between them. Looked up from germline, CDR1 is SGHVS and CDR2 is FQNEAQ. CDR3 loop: CASSLALAPQDSTEAFF. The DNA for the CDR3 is TGTGCCAGCAGCTTAGCCCTAGCCCCCCAGGATTCCACTGAAGCTTTCTTT.

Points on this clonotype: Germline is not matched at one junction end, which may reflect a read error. The CDR3 is CAGSQSFGDREYNEQFF. The CDR3 nucleotides read TGCGCCGGCAGCCAGTCCTTCGGGGACAGGGAGTACAATGAGCAGTTCTTC. The genes are TRBV4-1 and TRBJ2-1, with 9 nucleotides matching TRBD1. CDR3 length: 17 residues. Looked up from germline, CDR1 is MGHRA and CDR2 is YSYEKL.

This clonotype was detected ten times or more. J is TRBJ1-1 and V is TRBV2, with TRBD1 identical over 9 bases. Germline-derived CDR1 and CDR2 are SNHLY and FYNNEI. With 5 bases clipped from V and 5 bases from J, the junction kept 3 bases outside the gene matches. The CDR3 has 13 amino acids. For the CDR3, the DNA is TGTGCCAGCAGTTGGGACAGGGATACTGAAGCTTTCTTT. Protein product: CASSWDRDTEAFF.

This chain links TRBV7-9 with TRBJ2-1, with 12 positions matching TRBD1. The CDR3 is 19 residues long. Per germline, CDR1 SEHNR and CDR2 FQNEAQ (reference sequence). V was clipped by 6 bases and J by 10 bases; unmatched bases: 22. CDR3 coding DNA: TGTGCCAGCAGAACCGGGACAGGGGGCGTAGCGGGAGTACGAAGAGAGCAGTTCTTC. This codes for CASRTGTGGVAGVRREQFF.

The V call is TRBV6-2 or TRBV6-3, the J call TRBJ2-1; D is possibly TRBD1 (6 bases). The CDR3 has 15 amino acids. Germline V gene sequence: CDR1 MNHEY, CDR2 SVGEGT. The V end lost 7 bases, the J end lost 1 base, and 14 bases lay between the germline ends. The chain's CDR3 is CASNRLQGSYNEQFF. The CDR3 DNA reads TGTGCCAGCAACCGTCTACAGGGATCCTACAATGAGCAGTTCTTC.

The CDR3 nucleotides are TGCAGTGCTAGAGATCGTGAGACAGGGGGTTATGGCTACACCTTC. Residues: CSARDRETGGYGYTF. V gene TRBV20-1 combines with J gene TRBJ1-2; 9 bases fit TRBD1. J was trimmed by 5 bases and V by 0 bases; bases with no gene match: 7. This CDR3 comprises 15 residues. Germline assignment: CDR1 DFQATT and CDR2 SNEGSKA (reference sequence).

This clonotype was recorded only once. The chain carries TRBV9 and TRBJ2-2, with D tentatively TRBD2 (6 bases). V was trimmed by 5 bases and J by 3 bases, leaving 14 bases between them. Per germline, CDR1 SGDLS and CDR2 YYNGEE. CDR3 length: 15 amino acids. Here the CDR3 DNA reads TGTGCCAGCAGTGAGGACTACTGGGACACCGGGGAGCTGTTTTTT. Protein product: CASSEDYWDTGELFF.

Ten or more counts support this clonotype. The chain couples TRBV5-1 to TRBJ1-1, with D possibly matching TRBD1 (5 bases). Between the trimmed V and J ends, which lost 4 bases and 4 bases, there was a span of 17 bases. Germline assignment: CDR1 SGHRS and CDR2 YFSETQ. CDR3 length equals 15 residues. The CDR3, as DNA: TGCGCCAGCAGCCCTTCCGGGACCTCTGGCACTGAAGCTTTCTTT. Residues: CASSPSGTSGTEAFF.

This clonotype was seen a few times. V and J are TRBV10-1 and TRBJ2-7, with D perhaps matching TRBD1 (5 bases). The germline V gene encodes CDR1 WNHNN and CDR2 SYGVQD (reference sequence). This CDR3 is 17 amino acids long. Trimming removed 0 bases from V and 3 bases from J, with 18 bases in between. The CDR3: CASSESVGRAHIYEQYV. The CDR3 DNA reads TGCGCCAGCAGTGAGTCGGTCGGCAGGGCTCATATCTACGAGCAGTACGTC.

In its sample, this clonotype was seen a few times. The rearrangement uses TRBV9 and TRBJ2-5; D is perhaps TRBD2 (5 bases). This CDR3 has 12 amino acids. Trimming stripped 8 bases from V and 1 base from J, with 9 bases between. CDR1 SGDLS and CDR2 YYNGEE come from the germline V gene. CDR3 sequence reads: CARDYLQETQYF. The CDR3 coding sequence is TGTGCCAGAGACTACCTCCAAGAGACCCAGTACTTC.

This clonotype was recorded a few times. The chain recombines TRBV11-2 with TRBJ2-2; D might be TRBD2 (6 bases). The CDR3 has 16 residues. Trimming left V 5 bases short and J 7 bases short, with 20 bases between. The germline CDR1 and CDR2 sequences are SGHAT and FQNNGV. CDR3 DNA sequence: TGTGCCAGCAGCCCCCCGGGAACGGGAGAGATCGGGGAGCTGTTTTTT. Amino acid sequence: CASSPPGTGEIGELFF.

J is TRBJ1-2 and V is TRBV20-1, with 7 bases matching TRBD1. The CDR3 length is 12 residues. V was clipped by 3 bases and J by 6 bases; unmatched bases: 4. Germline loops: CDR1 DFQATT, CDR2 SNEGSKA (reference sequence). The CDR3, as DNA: TGCAGTGCTAGCCGACAGGGAGATGGCTACACCTTC. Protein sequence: CSASRQGDGYTF.

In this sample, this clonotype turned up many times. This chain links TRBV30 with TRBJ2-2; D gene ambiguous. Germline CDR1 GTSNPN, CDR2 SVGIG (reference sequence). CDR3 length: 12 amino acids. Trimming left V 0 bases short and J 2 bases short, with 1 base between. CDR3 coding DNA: TGTGCCTGGAGTGTAAACACCGGGGAGCTGTTTTTT. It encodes CAWSVNTGELFF.